This T cell receptor beta chain was sequenced in a study of blood T cell repertoires in COVID-19. With V trimmed by 4 bases and J by 4 bases, 7 bases remained unmatched. Germline CDR1 and CDR2: MNHEY and SMNVEV (reference sequence). The CDR3 spans 17 residues. Sequencing used immunoSEQ multiplex PCR; TCRdb keeps in-frame clones, though not all of them. The table shows 250,000 or so clones, with about 90% occurring only once. This TCR derives from a human donor in a cohort exposed to, infected with or recovered from COVID-19 (not recorded which). The donor label of this sample is uncertain. The chain uses TRBV27 and TRBJ1-6; 10 positions match TRBD1. The source material was PBMCs or T cells enriched from blood (not recorded which). The CDR3 DNA sequence: TGTGCCAGCAGTTGGGTTTGGGACAGGGGATATAATTCACCCCTCCACTTT. It codes for CASSWVWDRGYNSPLHF.